This T cell receptor beta chain was found in a study of post-analysis software for immune sequencing data. Overall study results and limits: Controls showed lower frequencies than patients for five TRBV segments, and TRBV5-6, TRBV5-1 and TRBV20-1 were among these. F measure showed strong co-clustering of same-batch samples. The study found significantly lower normalized Chao1 diversity in multiple sclerosis patients than in controls.

As concerns this clonotype: Its antigen is as yet unknown.

Libraries were made from TCR beta cDNA, and they carried unique molecular identifiers. When about 1 to 11 million T cells were used, they gave hundreds of thousands of cDNA molecules. MiXCR, run by TCRdb on the PCR reads, gives a single entry per CDR3 protein. The sample consists of about 540,000 distinct CDR3 sequences, 30% to 40% of them appearing once. CDR3 size: 15 residues. Trimming took 10 bases from V and 9 from J; bases not matched to a gene: 15. Germline CDR1 is SEHNR and CDR2 is FQNEAQ (reference sequence). Sequences were obtained from blood. The chain recombines TRBV7-9 with TRBJ2-1; 10 bases fit TRBD2. The source of this sequence is a girl between 2 and 17 years old with multiple sclerosis. CDR3 nucleotides: TGTGCCACCTCCAGCGTAAGCGGGGGGGCCGGTGAGCAGTTCTTC. This encodes CATSSVSGGAGEQFF.